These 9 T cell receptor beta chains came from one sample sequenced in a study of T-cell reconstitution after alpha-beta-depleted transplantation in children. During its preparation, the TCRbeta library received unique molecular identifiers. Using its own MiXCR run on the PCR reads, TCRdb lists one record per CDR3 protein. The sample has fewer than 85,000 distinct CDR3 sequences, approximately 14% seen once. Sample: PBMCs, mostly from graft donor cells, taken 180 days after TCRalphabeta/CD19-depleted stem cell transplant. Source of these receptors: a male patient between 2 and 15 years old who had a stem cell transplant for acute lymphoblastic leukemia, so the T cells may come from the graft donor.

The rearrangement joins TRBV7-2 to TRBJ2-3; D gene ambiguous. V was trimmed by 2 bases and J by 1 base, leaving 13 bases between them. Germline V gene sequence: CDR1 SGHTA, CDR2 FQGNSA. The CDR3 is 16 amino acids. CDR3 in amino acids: CASSLSPRTGTDTQYF. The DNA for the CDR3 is TGTGCCAGCAGCTTATCACCCAGAACCGGCACAGATACGCAGTATTTT.

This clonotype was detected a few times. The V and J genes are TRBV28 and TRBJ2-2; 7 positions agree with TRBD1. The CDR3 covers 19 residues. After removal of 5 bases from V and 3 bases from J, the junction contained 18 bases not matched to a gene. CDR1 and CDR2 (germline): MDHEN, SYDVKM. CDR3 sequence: CASSPPGTEPLADTGELFF. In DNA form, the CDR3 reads TGTGCCAGCAGTCCCCCCGGGACAGAACCCCTGGCGGACACCGGGGAGCTGTTTTTT.

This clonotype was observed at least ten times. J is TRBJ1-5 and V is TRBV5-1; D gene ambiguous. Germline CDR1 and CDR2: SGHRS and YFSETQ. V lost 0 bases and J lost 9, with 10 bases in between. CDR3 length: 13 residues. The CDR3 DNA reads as TGCGCCAGCAGCTTGGAAAGGGAGTGGCCCCAGCATTTT. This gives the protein CASSLEREWPQHF.

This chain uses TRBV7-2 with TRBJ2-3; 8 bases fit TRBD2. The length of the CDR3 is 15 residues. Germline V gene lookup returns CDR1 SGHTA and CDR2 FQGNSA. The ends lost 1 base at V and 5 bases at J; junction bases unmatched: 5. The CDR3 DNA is TGTGCCAGCAGCTTAGATCGCCTAGCGGGAGATACGCAGTATTTT. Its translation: CASSLDRLAGDTQYF.

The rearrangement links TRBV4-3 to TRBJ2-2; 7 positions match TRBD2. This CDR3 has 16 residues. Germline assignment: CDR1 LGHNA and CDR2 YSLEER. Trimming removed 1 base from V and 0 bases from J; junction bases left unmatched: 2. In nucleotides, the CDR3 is TGCGCCAGCAGCCAAGTGAGCGGGACGAACACCGGGGAGCTGTTTTTT. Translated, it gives CASSQVSGTNTGELFF.

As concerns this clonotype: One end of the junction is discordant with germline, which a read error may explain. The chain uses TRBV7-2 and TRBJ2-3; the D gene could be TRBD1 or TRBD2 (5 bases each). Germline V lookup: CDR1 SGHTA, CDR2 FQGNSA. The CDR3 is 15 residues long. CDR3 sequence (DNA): TGTGCCAGCAGCTTAGGGGACGGACTCACAGATACGCTGTATTTT. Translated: CASSLGDGLTDTLYF.

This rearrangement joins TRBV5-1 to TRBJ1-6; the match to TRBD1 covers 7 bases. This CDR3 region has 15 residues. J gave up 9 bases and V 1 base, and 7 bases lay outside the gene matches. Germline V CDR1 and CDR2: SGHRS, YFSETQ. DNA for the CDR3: TGCGCCAGCAGCTTGACTTCGACAGGGCGTTCACCCCTCCACTTT. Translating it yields CASSLTSTGRSPLHF. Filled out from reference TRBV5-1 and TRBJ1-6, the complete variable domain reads KAGVTQTPRYLIKTRGQQVTLSCSPISGHRSVSWYQQTPGQGLQFLFEYFSETQRNKGNFPGRFSGRQFSNSRSEMNVSTLELGDSALYLCASSLTSTGRSPLHFGNGTRLTVT.

CDR3 region: CSADAETSGRKYNEQFF. The CDR3, as DNA: TGCAGTGCCGATGCAGAGACTAGCGGGAGAAAGTACAATGAGCAGTTCTTC. The genes are TRBV20-1 and TRBJ2-1; 12 bases agree with TRBD2. CDR1 is DFQATT and CDR2 is SNEGSKA in the germline V gene (reference sequence). J gave up 4 bases and V 6 bases, and 13 bases lay outside the gene matches. The CDR3 spans 17 residues.

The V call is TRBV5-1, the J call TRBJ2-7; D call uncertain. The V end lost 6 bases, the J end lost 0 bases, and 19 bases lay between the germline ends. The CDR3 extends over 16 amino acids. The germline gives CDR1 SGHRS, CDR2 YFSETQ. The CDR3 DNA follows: TGCGCCAGCAACCATATCAAGAGCCCACACTCCTACGAGCAGTACTTC. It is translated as CASNHIKSPHSYEQYF.